These 21 T cell receptor beta chains came from one sample sequenced in a study of OX40 agonist ivuxolimab in advanced cancers. The table came from immunoSEQ multiplex PCR; TCRdb's copy has only in-frame clones and leaves some out. The sample comprises roughly 100,000 clones, 70% to 90% of which are singletons, and around 5.5% rests with the top ten. The sequencing used CD4+ or CD8+ T cells sorted from blood, collected in a trial of the OX40 agonist ivuxolimab. The receptors originated from an adult with an advanced solid tumor such as melanoma, head and neck, liver or kidney cancer.

The chain recombines TRBV2 with TRBJ2-5; 12 bases align to TRBD2. V dropped 8 bases and J dropped 5; count of bases not matched to a gene: 12. CDR1 and CDR2 from the germline V gene are SNHLY and FYNNEI. This CDR3 has 16 residues. Here the CDR3 DNA reads TGTGCCAGCTATAAGTCGAGACTAGCGGGAGAGGAGACCCAGTACTTC. This translates into CASYKSRLAGEETQYF.

The V gene is TRBV10-3, the J gene TRBJ2-3, with 7 bases lining up with TRBD2. J gave up 0 bases and V 4 bases, and 4 bases lay outside the gene matches. This CDR3 comprises 15 residues. The germline V gene has CDR1 ENHRY and CDR2 SYGVKD. CDR3 region: CAISGMRGSTDTQYF. The DNA for the CDR3 is TGTGCCATCAGTGGAATGCGGGGGAGCACAGATACGCAGTATTTT.

V gene TRBV2 combines with J gene TRBJ2-6; maybe TRBD1 (7 bases). The germline V gene encodes CDR1 SNHLY and CDR2 FYNNEI. The CDR3 consists of 16 residues. Trimming cost V 6 bases and J 3 bases, with 15 bases left between them. The CDR3 loop is CASRQGGLGGANVLTF. CDR3 nucleotide sequence: TGTGCCAGCAGGCAGGGGGGCCTCGGTGGGGCCAACGTCCTGACTTTC.

The rearrangement joins TRBV30 to TRBJ2-7; no clear D. Trimming removed 1 base at V and 3 bases at J, with 4 bases between. The CDR3 length is 11 residues. The germline V gene has CDR1 GTSNPN and CDR2 SVGIG (reference sequence). The CDR3: CAWSAGYEQYF. The DNA of the CDR3 is TGTGCCTGGAGTGCGGGCTACGAGCAGTACTTC.

This clone has just one count. V is TRBV30 and J is TRBJ1-1, with TRBD1 as a possible D gene (5 bases). The CDR3 is made up of 14 amino acids. Germline V CDR1 and CDR2: GTSNPN, SVGIG (reference sequence). Trimming stripped 4 bases from V and 0 bases from J, with 12 bases between. In nucleotides, the CDR3 is TGTGCCTGGAACCGGGGCACTATGAACACTGAAGCTTTCTTT. It specifies CAWNRGTMNTEAFF.

This chain joins TRBV18 and TRBJ1-2; 9 nucleotides agree with TRBD1. V was pared by 3 bases and J by 3 bases, with 8 bases of the junction left unmatched. This CDR3 has 16 amino acids. Germline-derived CDR1 and CDR2 are KGHSH and LQKENI. The CDR3 here is CASSPSDRGTDYGYTF. CDR3 nucleotide sequence: TGTGCCAGCTCACCCTCGGACAGGGGAACAGACTATGGCTACACCTTC.

For this clone: A junction end diverges from the germline sequence, so it may reflect a read error. The chain carries TRBV7-9 and TRBJ2-1; possibly TRBD1 for D (6 bases). The CDR3 length is 11 residues. Germline V gives CDR1 SEHNR, CDR2 FQNEAQ (reference sequence). The CDR3 spells CASSPPGEQLF. The DNA for the CDR3 is TGTGCCAGCAGCCCCCCAGGGGAGCAGCTCTTC.

The rearrangement joins TRBV10-3 to TRBJ1-2, with D maybe TRBD1 (5 bases). Germline-derived CDR1 and CDR2 are ENHRY and SYGVKD. The CDR3 length is 15 residues. Between the trimmed V and J ends, which lost 5 bases and 2 bases, there was a span of 15 bases. The CDR3 loop is CAISNPGPLNYGYTF. The CDR3 DNA is TGTGCCATCAGTAACCCGGGACCGTTAAACTATGGCTACACCTTC.

This clone turned up a few times. The chain employs TRBV5-1 and TRBJ2-7, with 13 bases identical to TRBD2. This CDR3 has 15 residues. Losses at the gene ends were 4 bases for V and 6 bases for J; bases not matched to a gene: 7. The V gene's germline CDR1 is SGHRS and CDR2 YFSETQ. The CDR3 DNA is TGCGCCAGCAGCATGGGACTAGCGGGGCCGAGCGAGCAGTACTTC. It translates to CASSMGLAGPSEQYF.

CDR3 DNA: TGTGCCAGCAGCCCGCCGGACACTGAAGCTTTCTTT. Protein sequence: CASSPPDTEAFF. The V and J genes are TRBV7-9 and TRBJ1-1, with D unclear. The CDR3 totals 12 residues. The germline CDR1 and CDR2 sequences are SEHNR and FQNEAQ (reference sequence). With 5 bases removed from V and 3 bases from J, the gap between germline ends came to 7 bases.

This clone was found once. The rearrangement links TRBV19 to TRBJ1-1; the D is unclear. The length of the CDR3 is 14 residues. The V gene's germline CDR1 is LNHDA and CDR2 SQIVND (reference sequence). V shed 1 base and J shed 5 bases, with 11 bases lying between them. The CDR3 region is CASSIGGGGTEAFF. The CDR3, as DNA: TGTGCCAGTAGTATAGGGGGTGGAGGAACTGAAGCTTTCTTT.

A single count supports this clone. The chain is built from TRBV19 and TRBJ2-2; 10 nucleotides agree with TRBD1. The CDR3 has 14 amino acids. Germline loops: CDR1 LNHDA, CDR2 SQIVND (reference sequence). V trimming: 9 bases; J trimming: 2 bases; junction bases outside the gene matches: 3. The CDR3 spells CASKTGGNTGELFF. The CDR3 DNA sequence: TGTGCCAGCAAGACAGGGGGCAACACCGGGGAGCTGTTTTTT.

The V call is TRBV7-9, the J call TRBJ1-1; 8 nucleotides agree with TRBD1. V lost 2 bases and J lost 6; bases outside the gene matches: 8. The CDR3 runs 15 residues. The V gene's germline CDR1 is SEHNR and CDR2 FQNEAQ (reference sequence). In DNA form, the CDR3 reads TGTGCCAGCAGCTTACAGGGGGCGAGTAGTGCTGAAGCTTTCTTT. Translating it yields CASSLQGASSAEAFF.

V is TRBV7-3 and J is TRBJ2-3; D remains unclear. The germline CDR1 and CDR2 sequences are SGHTA and FQGTGA. Trimming pared 3 bases from V and 2 bases from J, leaving 12 bases between. The CDR3 runs to 15 residues. The CDR3 sequence is CASSFGDLDTDTQYF. For the CDR3, the DNA is TGTGCCAGCAGCTTTGGTGACCTCGACACAGATACGCAGTATTTT.

The chain uses TRBV7-9 and TRBJ2-3, with 11 bases aligning to TRBD2. This CDR3 is built from 16 residues. The germline V gene has CDR1 SEHNR and CDR2 FQNEAQ (reference sequence). Losses at the gene ends were 0 bases for V and 3 bases for J; bases not matched to a gene: 2. CDR3 sequence (DNA): TGTGCCAGCAGCTTAGCACTAGCGGGAGTGACAGATACGCAGTATTTT. Residues: CASSLALAGVTDTQYF.

The J gene is TRBJ1-2, the V gene TRBV20-1, with D uncertain. Germline V gene lookup returns CDR1 DFQATT and CDR2 SNEGSKA (reference sequence). The CDR3 is made up of 8 amino acids. Trimming left V 5 bases short and J 9 bases short, with 4 bases between. In nucleotides, the CDR3 is TGCAGTGCTGCCCGCTACACCTTC. Protein sequence: CSAARYTF.

The chain couples TRBV7-6 to TRBJ1-4; D unresolved. Germline values: CDR1 SGHVS, CDR2 FNYEAQ. Trimming removed 2 bases at V and 10 bases at J, with 17 bases between. The CDR3 is made up of 15 amino acids. The CDR3 bases are TGTGCCAGCAGCTTACAACCAAGTGGTTCCGCAAAACTGTTTTTT. This codes for CASSLQPSGSAKLFF. Full variable domain (rest looked up from reference TRBV7-6 and TRBJ1-4): GAGVSQSPRYKVTKRGQDVALRCDPISGHVSLYWYRQALGQGPEFLTYFNYEAQQDKSGLPNDRFSAERPEGSISTLTIQRTEQRDSAMYRCASSLQPSGSAKLFFGSGTQLSVL.

The chain links TRBV27 to TRBJ1-4; no clear D gene. Trimming shortened V by 1 base and J by 7 bases, and 13 bases separated the two germline ends. This CDR3 region has 15 residues. CDR1 and CDR2 (germline): MNHEY, SMNVEV (reference sequence). The CDR3 reads CASSLYGVSGEKLFF. The CDR3 DNA is TGTGCCAGCAGTTTATACGGGGTGAGCGGTGAAAAACTGTTTTTT.

CDR3: CASRRDRSTTFYEQYF. CDR3 sequence (DNA): TGTGCCAGCAGGAGGGACAGGTCCACAACCTTTTACGAGCAGTACTTC. V usage is TRBV2 and J usage is TRBJ2-7; 8 bases align to TRBD1. Germline loops: CDR1 SNHLY, CDR2 FYNNEI. V shed 6 bases, J shed 4 bases, and the junction held 14 bases outside the gene matches. The CDR3 has 16 residues.

The V gene is TRBV2, the J gene TRBJ1-1; D remains ambiguous. V lost 7 bases and J lost 2, with 8 bases in between. This CDR3 contains 12 residues. Germline V gives CDR1 SNHLY, CDR2 FYNNEI. The DNA for the CDR3 is TGTGCCAGCAAAAGGGTCAACACTGAAGCTTTCTTT. This translates into CASKRVNTEAFF.

This clone was recorded a few times. This chain uses TRBV7-9 with TRBJ2-7; TRBD1 aligns across 8 bases. The germline gives CDR1 SEHNR, CDR2 FQNEAQ (reference sequence). V lost 5 bases, J lost 4 bases, and 7 bases stayed unmatched. CDR3 length: 14 residues. The CDR3 DNA reads as TGTGCCAGCAGCCCAACGACAGGGGTTTACGAGCAGTACTTC. Translating it yields CASSPTTGVYEQYF.